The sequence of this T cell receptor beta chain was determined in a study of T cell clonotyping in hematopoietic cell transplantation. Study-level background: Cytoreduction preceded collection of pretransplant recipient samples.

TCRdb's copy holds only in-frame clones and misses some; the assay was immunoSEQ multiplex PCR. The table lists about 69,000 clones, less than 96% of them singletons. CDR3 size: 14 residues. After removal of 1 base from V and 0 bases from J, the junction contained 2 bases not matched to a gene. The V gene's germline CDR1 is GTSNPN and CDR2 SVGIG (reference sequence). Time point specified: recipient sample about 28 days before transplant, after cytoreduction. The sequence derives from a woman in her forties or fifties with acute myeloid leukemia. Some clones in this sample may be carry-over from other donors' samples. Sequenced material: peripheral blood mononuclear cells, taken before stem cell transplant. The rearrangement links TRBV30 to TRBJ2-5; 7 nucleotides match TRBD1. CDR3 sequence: CAWSADRYQETQYF. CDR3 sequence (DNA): TGTGCCTGGAGTGCGGACAGGTACCAAGAGACCCAGTACTTC.